The 13 T cell receptor beta chains in this list originate from one sample, sequenced in a study of blood T cell repertoires in COVID-19. Generated by immunoSEQ multiplex PCR, the TCRdb table keeps only in-frame clones and is missing some. The profile shows about 210,000 clones, 75% to 90% of them singletons. Sample: peripheral blood. The receptors here all came from a man in his sixties with acute or convalescent COVID-19.

V usage is TRBV19 and J usage is TRBJ2-7, with D uncertain. The CDR3 has 13 amino acids. Trimming took 0 bases from V and 2 from J, leaving 5 bases between them. The germline gives CDR1 LNHDA, CDR2 SQIVND (reference sequence). CDR3 coding DNA: TGTGCCAGTAGTATAGAGCGGCCCTACGAGCAGTACTTC. This sequence encodes CASSIERPYEQYF. Combining the CDR3 with reference TRBV19 and TRBJ2-7 gives the whole variable domain DGGITQSPKYLFRKEGQNVTLSCEQNLNHDAMYWYRQDPGQGLRLIYYSQIVNDFQKGDIAEGYSVSREKKESFPLTVTSAQKNPTAFYLCASSIERPYEQYFGPGTRLTVT.

The V and J genes are TRBV9 and TRBJ1-4; D ambiguous. This CDR3 contains 14 residues. V was clipped by 4 bases and J by 8 bases, with 15 bases between them. Germline CDR1 and CDR2: SGDLS and YYNGEE. Here the CDR3 reads CASSFGLGGEKLFF. The CDR3 region has the DNA TGTGCCAGCAGCTTTGGGCTCGGCGGGGAAAAACTGTTTTTT.

The chain employs TRBV7-9 and TRBJ2-1; 11 bases are shared with TRBD2. The CDR3 consists of 17 residues. Losses at the gene ends were 3 bases for V and 5 bases for J; bases not matched to a gene: 9. Germline CDR1 and CDR2: SEHNR and FQNEAQ (reference sequence). The CDR3 DNA is TGTGCCAGCAGCTTGATGACTAGCGGGGACCGAAACAATGAGCAGTTCTTC. The encoded protein is CASSLMTSGDRNNEQFF.

This clone was found a few times. The rearrangement links TRBV5-1 to TRBJ1-1; D unclear. This CDR3 region has 15 residues. CDR1 is SGHRS, CDR2 YFSETQ, per germline. Between the trimmed V and J ends, which lost 0 bases and 1 base, there was a span of 10 bases. This CDR3 reads CASSLVAGGNTEAFF. The CDR3 DNA follows: TGCGCCAGCAGCTTGGTGGCAGGAGGGAACACTGAAGCTTTCTTT. The whole variable domain, remainder taken from reference TRBV5-1 and TRBJ1-1, is KAGVTQTPRYLIKTRGQQVTLSCSPISGHRSVSWYQQTPGQGLQFLFEYFSETQRNKGNFPGRFSGRQFSNSRSEMNVSTLELGDSALYLCASSLVAGGNTEAFFGQGTRLTVV.

The chain links TRBV3-1 (or the pseudogene TRBV3-2) to TRBJ1-1; 12 nucleotides line up with TRBD1. The CDR3 runs to 19 residues. The trim removed 1 base at V and 4 bases at J, leaving 13 bases unmatched. Germline values: CDR1 LGHDT, CDR2 YNNKEL (reference sequence). CDR3 loop: CASSQGSFLGQGASTEAFF. CDR3 nucleotides: TGTGCCAGCAGCCAAGGCTCTTTTCTGGGACAGGGGGCGAGCACTGAAGCTTTCTTT.

This clone was counted between two and nine times. V and J are TRBV4-1 and TRBJ2-7, with D possibly being TRBD1 (5 bases). Trimming removed 4 bases at V and 1 base at J, with 17 bases between. CDR3 length: 16 residues. Germline V gene lookup returns CDR1 MGHRA and CDR2 YSYEKL. The CDR3 coding sequence is TGCGCCAGCAGCCGATATGAAGGGGTAGAATCCTACGAGCAGTACTTC. Protein: CASSRYEGVESYEQYF.

The CDR3 DNA is TGTGCCAGCAGCTTAGGACAGGGTCACAATCAGCCCCAGCATTTT. Its protein is CASSLGQGHNQPQHF. V is TRBV7-2 and J is TRBJ1-5, with TRBD1 matching 7 bases. Germline lookup yields CDR1 SGHTA and CDR2 FQGNSA. Unmatched junction bases numbered 3, after V lost 1 base and J lost 3 bases. This CDR3 comprises 15 residues. Full variable domain (outside the CDR3, taken from reference TRBV7-2 and TRBJ1-5): GAGVSQSPSNKVTEKGKDVELRCDPISGHTALYWYRQSLGQGLEFLIYFQGNSAPDKSGLPSDRFSAERTGGSVSTLTIQRTQQEDSAVYLCASSLGQGHNQPQHFGDGTRLSIL.

The genes are TRBV5-6 and TRBJ2-1, with D perhaps matching TRBD2 (7 bases). CDR1 SGHDT and CDR2 YYEEEE come from the germline V gene. The CDR3 has 15 amino acids. The ends were cut back, 4 bases at V and 0 bases at J, with 11 bases in the middle. In DNA, the CDR3 is TGTGCCAGCAGCGGAGGGGGGGCCTCCTACAATGAGCAGTTCTTC. Translated, it gives CASSGGGASYNEQFF.

J is TRBJ1-1 and V is TRBV4-3; D is possibly TRBD1 (6 bases). Germline V CDR1 and CDR2: LGHNA, YSLEER. The CDR3 extends over 13 amino acids. With 2 bases removed from V and 6 bases from J, the gap between germline ends came to 10 bases. The CDR3 here is CASSQRGGSEAFF. In DNA, the CDR3 is TGCGCCAGCAGCCAAAGAGGGGGTTCTGAAGCTTTCTTT.

The chain links TRBV9 to TRBJ1-1; 8 nucleotides align to TRBD1. Germline V gene lookup returns CDR1 SGDLS and CDR2 YYNGEE. V gave up 0 bases and J gave up 5 bases; unmatched junction bases: 3. CDR3 size: 14 residues. Here the CDR3 reads CASSVATGGTEAFF. In nucleotides, the CDR3 is TGTGCCAGCAGCGTAGCTACAGGGGGAACTGAAGCTTTCTTT.

The chain combines TRBV2 with TRBJ2-1; TRBD1 agrees at 10 bases. With 6 bases clipped from V and 3 bases from J, the junction kept 5 bases outside the gene matches. The CDR3 loop spans 15 amino acids. Germline-derived CDR1 and CDR2 are SNHLY and FYNNEI. CDR3 nucleotides: TGTGCCAGCAGATCCGGGACAGGGGACTACAATGAGCAGTTCTTC. This translates into CASRSGTGDYNEQFF.

V is TRBV19 and J is TRBJ2-7, with a possible D match to TRBD2 (6 bases). This CDR3 is built from 15 residues. V dropped 3 bases and J dropped 2 bases, with 14 bases sitting between them. Germline CDR1 LNHDA, CDR2 SQIVND (reference sequence). The CDR3 region has the DNA TGTGCCAGTAGTATTGGAGGGTTGGACACCTACGAGCAGTACTTC. It translates to CASSIGGLDTYEQYF.

The V call is TRBV7-2, the J call TRBJ2-1; 9 bases align to TRBD1. Losses at the gene ends were 4 bases for V and 9 bases for J; bases not matched to a gene: 7. This CDR3 comprises 14 residues. Germline loops: CDR1 SGHTA, CDR2 FQGNSA. CDR3 bases: TGTGCCAGCAGCTCCGGGACAGGGACAAGTGAGCAGTTCTTC. This encodes CASSSGTGTSEQFF.